These 3 T cell receptor beta chains came from one sample sequenced in a study of molecular identifiers for immune sequencing clone quantification. TCRdb processed the PCR reads anew with MiXCR; each CDR3 protein has one entry. The sample records under 600,000 distinct CDR3 sequences, 20% to 25% being singletons. Sequencing was done on a sample of naive CD8+ T cells from blood, with Jurkat cell RNA spiked in. The subset was: FACS-sorted CD8+CD4-CCR7+CD45RA+ naive T cells. Receptors were obtained from a human donor in good health. Some libraries in this study had Jurkat cell RNA spiked in.

The gene calls are TRBV28 and TRBJ1-1; D gene uncertain. V lost 2 bases, J lost 0 bases, and 10 bases lay in between. CDR3 size: 15 residues. The germline V gene encodes CDR1 MDHEN and CDR2 SYDVKM. CDR3 coding DNA: TGTGCCAGCAGTTTAACGGCGGATTTGAACACTGAAGCTTTCTTT. This translates into CASSLTADLNTEAFF.

On this clonotype itself: This could be a read error, since a much larger clone is one nucleotide away. The rearrangement uses TRBV20-1 and TRBJ2-7, with a possible D match to TRBD1 (5 bases). The V end lost 1 base, the J end lost 1 base, and 8 bases lay between the germline ends. This CDR3 comprises 13 residues. CDR1 is DFQATT and CDR2 is SNEGSKA in the germline V gene (reference sequence). CDR3 bases: TGCAGTGCTAGAGTCAGGGTTTCCTACGAGCAGTACTTC. Translation gives CSARVRVSYEQYF.

The V and J genes are TRBV5-8 and TRBJ2-5, with TRBD1 as a possible D gene (6 bases). CDR3 length: 12 amino acids. V was pared by 6 bases and J by 5 bases, with 11 bases between. The germline gives CDR1 SGHTS, CDR2 YDEGEE. The CDR3 is CASKTGWETQYF. The CDR3 bases are TGTGCCAGCAAAACAGGGTGGGAGACCCAGTACTTC.